Below, 11 T cell receptor beta chains from the same sample are listed, as sequenced in a study of somatic mutations in cytotoxic T cells in rheumatoid arthritis. Assay: immunoSEQ multiplex PCR; the TCRdb copy retains only in-frame clones and omits some. The sample contains just over 30,000 clones, approximately 78% of which appear only once. The sequencing input was CD8+ T cells sorted from blood. The receptors come from an adult with rheumatoid arthritis.

This clone was observed a handful of times. This rearrangement joins TRBV6-1 to TRBJ1-6; 10 positions agree with TRBD1. V trimming: 6 bases; J trimming: 5 bases; junction bases outside the gene matches: 4. The CDR3 is 15 amino acids. Germline CDR1 MNHNS, CDR2 SASEGT. CDR3 sequence (DNA): TGTGCCAGCAGCCCCGGGACAGGGGATAATTCACCCCTCCACTTT. As protein: CASSPGTGDNSPLHF.

This chain uses TRBV13 with TRBJ2-3, with unresolved D. CDR1 and CDR2 from the germline V gene are PRHDT and FYEKMQ (reference sequence). Trimming left V 6 bases short and J 2 bases short, with 3 bases between. The length of the CDR3 is 11 residues. CDR3 coding DNA: TGTGCCAGCAGGACCACAGATACGCAGTATTTT. It codes for CASRTTDTQYF.

The chain links TRBV11-1 to TRBJ2-2; D not certain. Trimming removed 3 bases from V and 1 base from J, with 3 bases in between. Looked up from germline, CDR1 is SGHAT and CDR2 is FQDESV (reference sequence). CDR3 length: 13 amino acids. The CDR3 DNA sequence: TGTGCCAGCAGCTTGCGGAACACCGGGGAGCTGTTTTTT. Protein product: CASSLRNTGELFF.

This chain links TRBV5-1 with TRBJ2-7; no definite D call. Germline loops: CDR1 SGHRS, CDR2 YFSETQ. V lost 4 bases, J lost 0 bases, and 11 bases lay in between. The CDR3 length is 14 residues. The CDR3 DNA reads as TGCGCCAGCAGCGAGGACCTTCCCTCCTACGAGCAGTACTTC. Its protein product is CASSEDLPSYEQYF.

The chain employs TRBV2 and TRBJ2-5; D could derive from TRBD1 or TRBD2 (5 bases each). CDR3 length: 17 amino acids. CDR1 and CDR2 (germline): SNHLY, FYNNEI. The V end was cut by 2 bases, the J end by 7 bases, with 23 bases between. The CDR3 coding sequence is TGTGCCAGCAGTGAATGGGTCGGGACGAGCCCTCAGTGGACCCAGTACTTC. It translates to CASSEWVGTSPQWTQYF. The whole variable domain, filled in from reference TRBV2 and TRBJ2-5, reads EPEVTQTPSHQVTQMGQEVILRCVPISNHLYFYWYRQILGQKVEFLVSFYNNEISEKSEIFDDQFSVERPDGSNFTLKIRSTKLEDSAMYFCASSEWVGTSPQWTQYFGPGTRLLVL.

The chain carries TRBV29-1 and TRBJ1-2, with 9 bases identical to TRBD1. This CDR3 region has 12 residues. V was clipped by 4 bases and J by 4 bases; unmatched bases: 1. CDR1 and CDR2 (germline): SQVTM, ANQGSEA. The CDR3 nucleotides are TGCAGCGTTGGGGACAGGGCCTATGGCTACACCTTC. Protein product: CSVGDRAYGYTF.

The chain joins TRBV9 to TRBJ1-6; D call uncertain. CDR3 length equals 13 residues. The germline CDR1 and CDR2 sequences are SGDLS and YYNGEE. Trimming removed 7 bases from V and 6 bases from J, with 11 bases in between. The CDR3 DNA is TGTGCCAGCGCAAAAGGGTCTAATTCACCCCTCCACTTT. This sequence encodes CASAKGSNSPLHF.

The chain combines TRBV19 with TRBJ2-1; 11 bases are shared with TRBD1. Germline assignment: CDR1 LNHDA and CDR2 SQIVND (reference sequence). The trim removed 6 bases at V and 7 bases at J, leaving 8 bases unmatched. The length of the CDR3 is 15 residues. The CDR3 loop is CASSGGTGGWNEQFF. The CDR3 DNA reads TGTGCCAGTAGCGGAGGGACAGGGGGTTGGAATGAGCAGTTCTTC.

This sequence joins TRBV5-4 and TRBJ1-2; D is undetermined. The germline V gene has CDR1 SGHNT and CDR2 YYREEE (reference sequence). CDR3 length: 14 amino acids. V was cut by 0 bases and J by 8 bases, with 14 bases left in between. For the CDR3, the DNA is TGTGCCAGCAGCTTGGAGAAGGCCCCCAAGGGCTACACCTTC. Its translation: CASSLEKAPKGYTF.

The V gene is TRBV6-4, the J gene TRBJ1-1; unclear D gene. Germline loops: CDR1 MRHNA, CDR2 SNTAGT. The V end was cut by 6 bases, the J end by 6 bases, with 23 bases between. The CDR3 has 16 residues. The CDR3 is CASRPDGNYPSSEAFF. The DNA of the CDR3 is TGTGCCAGCAGACCGGACGGGAACTACCCTAGCTCTGAAGCTTTCTTT.

The chain is built from TRBV9 and TRBJ1-1; 9 bases are a match to TRBD1. Unmatched junction bases numbered 17, after V lost 6 bases and J lost 5 bases. The CDR3 is 17 residues long. CDR1 and CDR2 (germline): SGDLS, YYNGEE. The CDR3 DNA reads TGTGCCAGCACCGACGTCCGGGACAGGGCCGGGAAAACTGAAGCTTTCTTT. As protein: CASTDVRDRAGKTEAFF.